What follows are 18 T cell receptor beta chains derived from one specimen sequenced in a study of cytomegalovirus exposure and HLA in healthy donors. The PCR made use of 60 Vbeta and 13 Jbeta primers. TCRdb's copy holds only in-frame clones and misses some; the assay was immunoSEQ multiplex PCR. Among about 160,000 clones listed, 65% to 85% were seen once. What was sequenced was PBMCs. The receptor set was obtained from a woman aged 40 to 50 in good health and CMV-seropositive.

This chain joins TRBV5-5 and TRBJ2-7; TRBD1 matches at 7 bases. This CDR3 spans 15 amino acids. Germline V gene data show CDR1 as SGHKS and CDR2 as YYEKEE (reference sequence). With V trimmed by 5 bases and J by 2 bases, 10 bases remained unmatched. The CDR3 DNA sequence: TGTGCCAGCAGACCTACCGGGACAGAGGCCTACGAGCAGTACTTC. Encoded protein: CASRPTGTEAYEQYF.

This clone occurred a few times. J is TRBJ2-3 and V is TRBV2, with a possible D match to TRBD1 (6 bases). The CDR3 covers 13 residues. V dropped 7 bases and J dropped 9 bases, with 17 bases sitting between them. Looked up from germline, CDR1 is SNHLY and CDR2 is FYNNEI. The CDR3 DNA reads as TGTGCCAGCACCGAGATACAGGGCGGGACGCAGTATTTT. Amino acids: CASTEIQGGTQYF.

The chain employs TRBV5-4 and TRBJ1-3, with D possibly TRBD1 on 6 matching bases. This CDR3 contains 15 residues. Looked up from germline, CDR1 is SGHNT and CDR2 is YYREEE (reference sequence). The ends were cut back, 2 bases at V and 4 bases at J, with 13 bases in the middle. The CDR3 loop is CASSFSTGTGNTIYF. The CDR3 bases are TGTGCCAGCAGCTTTTCCACAGGGACGGGAAACACCATATATTTT.

This clone was seen only a few times. V and J are TRBV28 and TRBJ1-4; 10 positions agree with TRBD1. In germline, CDR1 is MDHEN, CDR2 SYDVKM. V lost 5 bases and J lost 7; bases outside the gene matches: 7. There are 15 residues in the CDR3. In DNA, the CDR3 is TGTGCCAGCAGTGAAAGACAGGGGGCGCGTGAAAAACTGTTTTTT. Its translation is CASSERQGAREKLFF.

This chain uses TRBV7-9 with TRBJ1-6, with D perhaps matching TRBD1 (5 bases). V lost 4 bases and J lost 0, with 7 bases in between. Germline V gene lookup returns CDR1 SEHNR and CDR2 FQNEAQ (reference sequence). There are 15 residues in the CDR3. The CDR3 here is CASSSGISYNSPLHF. The DNA of the CDR3 is TGTGCCAGCAGCTCAGGGATCTCCTATAATTCACCCCTCCACTTT.

The chain combines TRBV4-2 with TRBJ1-4, with D possibly TRBD1 on 6 matching bases. From germline, CDR1 is LGHNA and CDR2 YNFKEQ. The CDR3 contains 16 residues. V lost 1 base and J 6 bases, leaving 15 bases between the germline ends. The CDR3 spells CASSQAGGQPDEKLFF. The DNA of the CDR3 is TGTGCCAGCAGCCAAGCGGGGGGACAACCAGATGAAAAACTGTTTTTT.

The chain recombines TRBV2 with TRBJ2-7, with TRBD1 matching over 9 bases. Germline V gene data show CDR1 as SNHLY and CDR2 as FYNNEI. J gave up 11 bases and V 1 base, and 12 bases lay outside the gene matches. This CDR3 has 15 amino acids. Here the CDR3 DNA reads TGTGCCAGCAGTGAAGTACAGGGGGCCCTAGGATCGGAGTACTTC. Protein: CASSEVQGALGSEYF. Drawing the rest from reference TRBV2 and TRBJ2-7, the complete variable domain is EPEVTQTPSHQVTQMGQEVILRCVPISNHLYFYWYRQILGQKVEFLVSFYNNEISEKSEIFDDQFSVERPDGSNFTLKIRSTKLEDSAMYFCASSEVQGALGSEYFGPGTRLTVT.

J is TRBJ2-5 and V is TRBV6-6; maybe TRBD1 (5 bases). V was cut by 5 bases and J by 6 bases, with 13 bases left in between. The germline V gene has CDR1 MNHNY and CDR2 SVGAGI (reference sequence). This CDR3 has 13 amino acids. In DNA, the CDR3 is TGTGCCAGCAGTAGTGGGGCTTGGAAGACCCAGTACTTC. Protein sequence: CASSSGAWKTQYF.

This clone was counted only a few times. The J gene is TRBJ2-2, the V gene TRBV6-1; D call uncertain. The CDR3 length is 12 residues. V was trimmed by 6 bases and J by 1 base, leaving 3 bases between them. Germline lookup yields CDR1 MNHNS and CDR2 SASEGT. The CDR3 protein is CASRRNTGELFF. The CDR3 nucleotides are TGTGCCAGCAGGCGGAACACCGGGGAGCTGTTTTTT.

The chain links TRBV5-4 to TRBJ2-3, with 7 nucleotides matching TRBD2. Unmatched junction bases numbered 5, after V lost 0 bases and J lost 4 bases. This CDR3 is 15 amino acids long. Germline CDR1 reads SGHNT; CDR2 reads YYREEE (reference sequence). The chain's CDR3 is CASSLAGGKADTQYF. The CDR3 DNA follows: TGTGCCAGCAGCTTGGCCGGGGGGAAGGCAGATACGCAGTATTTT.

DNA of the CDR3: TGCGCCAGCAGCCAAGATCGGGGGACAGAGCAGTTCTTC. Amino acid sequence: CASSQDRGTEQFF. V usage is TRBV4-3 and J usage is TRBJ2-7; D possibly matches TRBD1 or TRBD2 (6 bases each). The DNA end favors TRBJ2-1, so the J call may be wrong. CDR1 and CDR2 from the germline V gene are LGHNA and YSLEER. The length of the CDR3 is 13 residues.

The V and J genes are TRBV19 and TRBJ1-1; D possibly corresponds to TRBD1 (5 bases). Germline V CDR1 and CDR2: LNHDA, SQIVND (reference sequence). The V and J ends lost 6 bases and 3 bases respectively, with 14 bases between them. This CDR3 region has 14 residues. The CDR3 bases are TGTGCCAGTAGGAACGGAAGGGGCTACACTGAAGCTTTCTTT. As protein: CASRNGRGYTEAFF.

The chain has TRBV11-2 and TRBJ2-7; D is possibly TRBD2 (5 bases). This CDR3 contains 14 residues. Germline V gene lookup returns CDR1 SGHAT and CDR2 FQNNGV. Trimming cost V 2 bases and J 3 bases, with 11 bases left between them. CDR3 sequence (DNA): TGTGCCAGCAGCTTAACATCCGGGGACTACGAGCAGTACTTC. Its translation is CASSLTSGDYEQYF. Full variable domain (missing parts from reference TRBV11-2 and TRBJ2-7): EAGVAQSPRYKIIEKRQSVAFWCNPISGHATLYWYQQILGQGPKLLIQFQNNGVVDDSQLPKDRFSAERLKGVDSTLKIQPAKLEDSAVYLCASSLTSGDYEQYFGPGTRLTVT.

This clone was counted only a few times. The chain is built from TRBV7-3 and TRBJ1-2; 10 bases are a match to TRBD1. In germline, CDR1 is SGHTA, CDR2 FQGTGA. CDR3 length: 13 residues. Germline trimming cut 5 bases from V and 9 bases from J; bases unmatched to any gene: 6. CDR3 nucleotide sequence: TGTGCCAGCAGCCCGACGGGACAGGGGAGCTACACCTTC. Residues: CASSPTGQGSYTF.

The V and J genes are TRBV4-2 and TRBJ2-2; 8 nucleotides match TRBD1. CDR3 size: 18 residues. CDR1 and CDR2 (germline): LGHNA, YNFKEQ. V lost 0 bases to trimming and J lost 1 base; unmatched junction nucleotides: 7. The CDR3 DNA follows: TGTGCCAGCAGCCAAGAGGGCCCAGGGACAGGGAACACCGGGGAGCTGTTTTTT. Its protein product is CASSQEGPGTGNTGELFF.

This rearrangement joins TRBV27 to TRBJ1-2; 9 bases fit TRBD1. CDR1 is MNHEY, CDR2 SMNVEV, per germline (reference sequence). With 5 bases clipped from V and 7 bases from J, the junction kept 8 bases outside the gene matches. This CDR3 is built from 14 residues. The CDR3 region is CASSPGQGVSGYTF. The CDR3 DNA sequence: TGTGCCAGCAGTCCGGGACAGGGAGTTTCTGGCTACACCTTC.

This clone was seen more than once but under ten times. The rearrangement links TRBV4-1 to TRBJ2-1; TRBD2 matches at 7 bases. Germline CDR1 MGHRA, CDR2 YSYEKL. The CDR3 contains 15 residues. J lost 9 bases, V lost 2 bases, and 10 bases had no gene match. This CDR3 is CASSQSGGAGVEQFF. DNA of the CDR3: TGCGCCAGCAGCCAATCTGGCGGCGCGGGGGTTGAGCAGTTCTTC.

The chain uses TRBV6-1 and TRBJ1-2, with 7 bases that match TRBD1. V lost 4 bases and J lost 8; bases outside the gene matches: 4. Germline V CDR1 and CDR2: MNHNS, SASEGT. The CDR3 runs to 12 residues. Here the CDR3 DNA reads TGTGCCAGCAGTGGAGGACAGGCGGGCTACACCTTC. This codes for CASSGGQAGYTF.